Below, 13 T cell receptor beta chains from the same sample are listed, as sequenced in a study of shared clonotypes between healthy human individuals. TCRdb keeps only in-frame clones here, not all; method: immunoSEQ multiplex PCR. The sample includes about 380,000 clones, roughly 96% of them seen just once. Sequences were obtained from memory CD8+ T cells sorted from blood. Subset described: CD45RO+ cells pooled with CCR7-negative TemRA cells. These receptors originate from a man aged 30-40 years in good health.

The V and J genes are TRBV2 and TRBJ2-3, with D unclear. This CDR3 region has 12 residues. V lost 7 bases and J lost 3, with 8 bases in between. Germline lookup yields CDR1 SNHLY and CDR2 FYNNEI. CDR3 in amino acids: CASITRTDTQYF. CDR3 sequence (DNA): TGTGCCAGCATCACCAGAACAGATACGCAGTATTTT.

This clone is a singleton in its sample. The chain carries TRBV27 and TRBJ2-1, with TRBD2 identical over 13 bases. The V and J ends lost 7 bases and 7 bases, in that order; junction bases with no gene match: 10. Germline V CDR1 and CDR2: MNHEY, SMNVEV (reference sequence). The CDR3 runs to 16 residues. DNA of the CDR3: TGTGCCAGCACCAGAGCCGGGACTAGCGGGATAAATGAGCAGTTCTTC. Amino acid sequence: CASTRAGTSGINEQFF.

The genes are TRBV9 and TRBJ2-1, with D maybe TRBD2 (6 bases). Germline CDR1 and CDR2: SGDLS and YYNGEE. V lost 0 bases and J lost 2, with 9 bases in between. The CDR3 is 15 amino acids. This chain's CDR3 is CASSVGAGPYNEQFF. The CDR3 DNA reads TGTGCCAGCAGCGTAGGGGCGGGACCCTACAATGAGCAGTTCTTC.

This clone was seen only once. The chain links TRBV12-5 to TRBJ2-1; maybe TRBD1 (6 bases). Per germline, CDR1 LGHNT and CDR2 FRNRAP. The CDR3 is made up of 17 amino acids. V lost 7 bases and J 4 bases, leaving 23 bases between the germline ends. CDR3 bases: TGTGCTAGTGCTCTCCTCCTCCCAGGGGCAGAATACAATGAGCAGTTCTTC. This translates into CASALLLPGAEYNEQFF.

V is TRBV7-4 and J is TRBJ2-1; D is unresolved. Germline values: CDR1 SGHVT, CDR2 SQSDAQ. The CDR3 consists of 12 residues. V lost 2 bases and J 5 bases, leaving 4 bases between the germline ends. CDR3 in amino acids: CASSLRDNEQFF. Here the CDR3 DNA reads TGTGCCAGCAGCTTACGGGACAATGAGCAGTTCTTC. Complete variable domain (other parts from reference TRBV7-4 and TRBJ2-1): GAGVSQSPRYKVAKRGRDVALRCDSISGHVTLYWYRQTLGQGSEVLTYSQSDAQRDKSGRPSGRFSAERPERSVSTLKIQRTEQGDSAVYLCASSLRDNEQFFGPGTRLTVL.

The V gene is TRBV1, the J gene TRBJ1-1. TRBV1 counts as a pseudogene. The CDR3 has 16 amino acids. The CDR3 loop is CTSSQDPQHGNTEAFF. CDR3 bases: TGCACCAGCAGCCAAGACCCCCAACACGGGAACACTGAAGCTTTCTTT.

This clone was counted once. The chain combines TRBV5-1 with TRBJ1-2; 8 nucleotides line up with TRBD1. The CDR3 runs to 14 residues. Germline V CDR1 and CDR2: SGHRS, YFSETQ. V lost 4 bases to trimming and J lost 7 bases; unmatched junction nucleotides: 9. CDR3 amino acids: CASSVRQGWGGYTF. DNA of the CDR3: TGCGCCAGCAGCGTACGACAGGGGTGGGGTGGCTACACCTTC. Combining the CDR3 with reference TRBV5-1 and TRBJ1-2 gives the whole variable domain KAGVTQTPRYLIKTRGQQVTLSCSPISGHRSVSWYQQTPGQGLQFLFEYFSETQRNKGNFPGRFSGRQFSNSRSEMNVSTLELGDSALYLCASSVRQGWGGYTFGSGTRLTVV.

The chain recombines TRBV6-5 with TRBJ1-2, with 11 bases that match TRBD1. CDR1 and CDR2 from the germline V gene are MNHEY and SVGAGI. V was clipped by 6 bases and J by 4 bases; unmatched bases: 4. CDR3 length: 14 residues. The CDR3 sequence is CASSRGTGGYGYTF. The CDR3 DNA reads as TGTGCCAGCAGCCGAGGGACAGGGGGCTATGGCTACACCTTC.

This clone is a singleton in its sample. The rearrangement uses TRBV4-1 and TRBJ2-6; possible D gene TRBD1, 5 bases. CDR1 and CDR2 (germline): MGHRA, YSYEKL. Between the trimmed V and J ends, which lost 0 bases and 0 bases, there was a span of 9 bases. CDR3 length: 17 residues. CDR3 protein: CASSQDRVASGANVLTF. CDR3 DNA sequence: TGCGCCAGCAGCCAAGACAGGGTGGCCTCTGGGGCCAACGTCCTGACTTTC.

The rearrangement uses TRBV5-4 and TRBJ2-2; 8 nucleotides match TRBD1. The V segment lost 5 bases and the J segment 4 bases; nucleotides outside the gene matches: 7. CDR1 and CDR2 from the germline V gene are SGHNT and YYREEE (reference sequence). The CDR3 spans 15 residues. In DNA, the CDR3 is TGTGCCAGCAGTTCCCGGACAGGGCCCACCGGGGAGCTGTTTTTT. Translation: CASSSRTGPTGELFF.

The chain is built from TRBV5-8 and TRBJ2-1, with 8 bases identical to TRBD2. The trim removed 5 bases at V and 2 bases at J, leaving 6 bases unmatched. The CDR3 runs to 15 residues. Germline V gene lookup returns CDR1 SGHTS and CDR2 YDEGEE. As DNA, the CDR3 is TGTGCCAGCAGGTATAGCGGGACGACCTACAATGAGCAGTTCTTC. It specifies CASRYSGTTYNEQFF.

The V call is TRBV7-6, the J call TRBJ1-1; D gene ambiguous. This CDR3 spans 14 amino acids. In germline, CDR1 is SGHVS, CDR2 FNYEAQ. Trimming took off 1 base at V and 1 base at J, with 7 bases between the two ends. CDR3 sequence reads: CASSLGGTNTEAFF. The CDR3 DNA follows: TGTGCCAGCAGCTTAGGGGGTACGAACACTGAAGCTTTCTTT.

The V gene is TRBV30, the J gene TRBJ1-2, with D possibly matching TRBD1 (6 bases). The CDR3 spans 14 residues. Germline assignment: CDR1 GTSNPN and CDR2 SVGIG (reference sequence). V shed 2 bases and J shed 7 bases, with 17 bases lying between them. CDR3 protein: CAWSPLRGSIGYTF. The CDR3 bases are TGTGCCTGGAGTCCCCTGAGGGGGTCGATTGGCTACACCTTC.